Here is one T cell receptor beta chain with its context. The target antigen is unknown. As originally analysed: ImmunoSEQ output lacked quality scores and full-length reads, limiting matched filtering. Data came from immunoSEQ multiplex PCR; TCRdb stores just in-frame clones and leaves some out. The DNA gave D and trimming, while V, J and clone size come from that table. Of around 2,000,000 clones in the sample, roughly 95% were seen once. Terminally differentiated effector memory CD45RA+ cells were excluded by CCR7 positive selection of CD45RO-negative cells. The CDR3 runs 16 residues. V lost 4 bases and J lost 1, with 17 bases in between. Germline lookup yields CDR1 SNHLY and CDR2 FYNNEI. These data belong to a study of shared clonotypes between healthy human individuals. Across the study: The plates for each donor numbered three CD4 naive, three CD4 memory, two CD8 naive and one CD8 memory. Whole-study results and caveats: Although depth was large, rarefaction showed that sequencing of the sorted subsets was incomplete.

The chain carries TRBV2 and TRBJ2-7, with D tentatively TRBD2 (6 bases). The receptor's source is a young man in good health. Sequences were obtained from naive CD8+ T cells sorted from blood. In DNA form, the CDR3 reads TGTGCCAGCAGTGCCATTTCGAGGGAGGCGTCCTACGAGCAGTACTTC. It specifies CASSAISREASYEQYF. Combining the CDR3 with reference TRBV2 and TRBJ2-7 gives the whole variable domain EPEVTQTPSHQVTQMGQEVILRCVPISNHLYFYWYRQILGQKVEFLVSFYNNEISEKSEIFDDQFSVERPDGSNFTLKIRSTKLEDSAMYFCASSAISREASYEQYFGPGTRLTVT.